There are many counts of the clone carrying this T cell receptor beta chain. Amplified TCR beta CDR3 regions came from RNA transcripts. The primer set for the first-round RT-PCR of the TCR CDR3 was HTBI. Via MiXCR, TCRdb re-called the multiplex PCR reads, giving one row per CDR3 protein. The top ten clones hold about 7% of a sample with a few hundred thousand distinct CDR3 sequences, 15% to 19% of them seen once. This entry is derived from a study of T cells in Graves' hyperthyroidism and ophthalmopathy. V gave up 7 bases and J gave up 3 bases; unmatched junction bases: 24. This CDR3 contains 20 residues. Germline loops: CDR1 MNHEY, CDR2 SMNVEV (reference sequence). Extraction of PBMCs used 9 to 10 ml of fresh peripheral blood.

The clonotype was recovered from a woman in her 30s with Graves' hyperthyroidism. The source material was blood. The V and J genes are TRBV27 and TRBJ1-1; TRBD1 agrees at 9 bases. CDR3 sequence (DNA): TGTGCCAGCACTGATAGCGGGACAGGGTTTGTCCTCGGTAGGGACACTGAAGCTTTCTTT. Translated, it gives CASTDSGTGFVLGRDTEAFF.